This T cell receptor (beta chain) appears in the sequencing data of a study of T cells expressing NK-cell markers (dated by TCRdb to 2018 to 2020). Context from the whole study: Three sorted T-cell subsets (CD3+CD56+NKG2C+, CD3+CD56+NKG2C- and CD3+CD56-NKG2C+) from fewer than 10 donors had their TCR beta-chain repertoires profiled. The libraries were sequenced on Illumina HiSeq 2000/2500, MiSeq or NextSeq, producing 2 x 150 bp reads. Seven of the eight sequenced donors were HCMV-seropositive and one was HCMV-seronegative. The study sequenced eight donors, all healthy volunteers chosen at random: three men and five women. Paper-wide results and their limitations: For 5 or 6 donors, the dominant CD3+CD56+NKG2C+ clonotypes were among the top 10 CD8+ clonotypes and accounted for roughly 1.0-7.5% of CD8+ T cells. It remained unclear whether the expanded NKG2C-expressing T cell clones were specific for HCMV antigens. Those dominant clonotypes were again the most abundant among CD3+CD56-NKG2C+ cells in several donors, at about 25-65%.

From a lookup of the germline V gene, CDR1 and CDR2 are SGHNT and YENEEA. The CDR3 has 17 amino acids, counting the end cysteine and phenylalanine. This entry has no DNA. The reads were generated on an Illumina HiSeq 2000. 5'RACE template switching, by which a universal primer site and unique molecular identifiers were added, was used to make TCR beta cDNA libraries. cDNA synthesis was primed from the TCR beta constant segment, followed by two successive PCR amplification steps. Per the original workflow: Reads were demultiplexed and grouped by UMI with MIGEC, and clonotypes were assembled and quantified with MiTCR. To exclude erroneous sequences, only TCR cDNA sequences supported by at least two reads were retained. Downstream repertoire analysis used the tcR package, and clonotypes were matched across fractions by CDR3 nucleotide sequence plus V segment. VDJmatch was used to annotate antigen specificity against VDJdb, with one amino acid substitution allowed in CDR3. TCRdb reprocessed the reads and assigns one entry to each CDR3 protein sequence, leaving out DNA. The V and J calls reflect TCRdb's pipeline rather than the authors' work. In this sample's table one finds some 500,000 distinct CDR3 sequences. The top ten clonotypes cover 1.4% of the sample.

About this clonotype itself: It lacks a known antigen.

A commercial ELISA kit detecting HCMV-specific IgG in serum was used to determine HCMV serostatus. Peripheral blood mononuclear cells were isolated from blood by Ficoll density gradient centrifugation. The receptor was derived from a woman between 45 and 60 years old in good health. Donor details come from another sample of the same person, matched by shared clones. Material for sequencing was blood T cells: a sorted CD56 or NKG2C T cell subset, CD4+ or CD8+ T cells, or bulk PBMC T cells (not recorded which). The sequence is built from TRBV11-3 and TRBJ2-1; TCRdb indicates TRBD1, and absent DNA this call remains unverified. The CDR3 protein: CASSPLTGLLNGNEQFF.